These 22 T cell receptor beta chains share one sample of origin, sequenced in a study of monozygotic twins with inflammatory bowel disease. TCRdb reworked the 5' RACE reads into one entry per CDR3 protein, no DNA. This sample's table has around 190,000 distinct CDR3 sequences. The sequencing input was blood. Receptors were obtained from a human donor with ulcerative colitis or Crohn's disease, or a healthy co-twin of an affected twin (not recorded which).

V usage is TRBV20-1 and J usage is TRBJ2-1; absent DNA, TCRdb's TRBD2 call cannot be checked. This CDR3 has 14 amino acids. CDR1 is DFQATT and CDR2 is SNEGSKA in the germline V gene (reference sequence). CDR3 amino acids: CSANVGGNNNEQFF.

V and J are TRBV5-1 and TRBJ1-1; the D call of TRBD1 rests on TCRdb alone, since no DNA is present to check it. This CDR3 is built from 14 residues. CDR1 and CDR2 (germline): SGHRS, YFSETQ. The CDR3 spells CASSFTGQSTEAFF.

The chain combines TRBV3-1 with TRBJ2-2; the TCRdb D gene call, TRBD1, has no DNA to confirm it. This CDR3 has 16 amino acids. CDR1 is LGHDT, CDR2 YNNKEL, per germline (reference sequence). The CDR3 region is CASSQEGGLGTGELFF.

The chain joins TRBV11-2 to TRBJ2-7. The CDR3 runs 15 residues. CDR1 and CDR2 from the germline V gene are SGHAT and FQNNGV. CDR3 amino acids: CASSDERGRSYEQYF.

J is TRBJ1-5 and V is TRBV6-6. CDR1 is MNHNY and CDR2 is SVGAGI in the germline V gene (reference sequence). The CDR3 is made up of 13 amino acids. The chain's CDR3 is CASSSSHNQPQHF.

The gene calls are TRBV20-1 and TRBJ2-5; TCRdb indicates TRBD1, and absent DNA this call remains unverified. Germline V gene sequence: CDR1 DFQATT, CDR2 SNEGSKA (reference sequence). The CDR3 runs to 16 residues. CDR3: CSALARGLPLQETQYF.

The chain recombines TRBV12-3 or TRBV12-4 with TRBJ2-2. This CDR3 has 14 amino acids. This CDR3 is CASNNVGNTGELFF.

The J gene is TRBJ2-5, the V gene TRBV6-6; TCRdb names TRBD1, which stays unverified in the absence of DNA. CDR1 is MNHNY and CDR2 is SVGAGI in the germline V gene (reference sequence). The CDR3 consists of 14 residues. Here the CDR3 reads CPSSPRTGSETQYF.

This chain links TRBV5-1 with TRBJ1-4; TCRdb designates TRBD1, a call that cannot be tested without DNA. Germline CDR1 and CDR2: SGHRS and YFSETQ. The CDR3 is 14 residues long. The CDR3 protein is CASSLVRGAEKLFF.

The rearrangement links TRBV29-1 to TRBJ2-5; TCRdb picks TRBD1, but there is no DNA to check that call. Germline values: CDR1 SQVTM, CDR2 ANQGSEA. This CDR3 contains 15 residues. The CDR3 spells CSVGGRGTVEETQYF.

This chain links TRBV10-3 with TRBJ1-2. The germline gives CDR1 ENHRY, CDR2 SYGVKD. The CDR3 has 13 residues. The CDR3 spells CAISVGSENGYTF.

V usage is TRBV5-1 and J usage is TRBJ2-7; absent DNA, TCRdb's TRBD1 call cannot be checked. The germline gives CDR1 SGHRS, CDR2 YFSETQ. The CDR3 consists of 14 residues. The CDR3 loop reads CASSTGTFGYEQYF.

The chain combines TRBV5-1 with TRBJ2-3. Germline values: CDR1 SGHRS, CDR2 YFSETQ. This CDR3 comprises 16 residues. The chain's CDR3 is CASSLGQAVNTDTQYF.

The rearrangement links TRBV7-9 to TRBJ1-4; TCRdb calls TRBD1, which cannot be checked without DNA. The CDR3 loop spans 15 amino acids. Germline CDR1 is SEHNR and CDR2 is FQNEAQ (reference sequence). CDR3 residues: CASSSPGTGGEKLFF. The complete variable domain, with remaining parts taken from reference TRBV7-9 and TRBJ1-4, reads DTGVSQNPRHKITKRGQNVTFRCDPISEHNRLYWYRQTLGQGPEFLTYFQNEAQLEKSRLLSDRFSAERPKGSFSTLEIQRTEQGDSAMYLCASSSPGTGGEKLFFGSGTQLSVL.

The J gene is TRBJ1-6, the V gene TRBV5-1; checking the TCRdb D call of TRBD1 is not possible without DNA. Germline V gene sequence: CDR1 SGHRS, CDR2 YFSETQ. This CDR3 comprises 15 residues. This CDR3 is CASSLEGHYNSPLHF.

This chain connects TRBV2 to TRBJ2-5; the TRBD2 assignment by TCRdb is unverifiable without DNA. The CDR3 contains 14 residues. In germline, CDR1 is SNHLY, CDR2 FYNNEI. This CDR3 reads CASTGTSGIETQYF.

The J gene is TRBJ1-2, the V gene TRBV7-8; the D call from TCRdb, TRBD1, cannot be confirmed without DNA. Germline loops: CDR1 SGHVS, CDR2 FQNEAQ. The CDR3 is 14 residues long. CDR3 loop: CASSVQGFNYGYTF.

The V call is TRBV20-1, the J call TRBJ1-2; the D gene TCRdb calls, TRBD1, cannot be checked with no DNA. The CDR3 totals 14 residues. Germline CDR1 DFQATT, CDR2 SNEGSKA (reference sequence). The CDR3 region is CSARRDRGPYGYTF.

The chain joins TRBV9 to TRBJ1-2; TCRdb gives TRBD1 as the D gene, but with no DNA this cannot be confirmed. The CDR3 sequence is 13 residues long. CDR1 SGDLS and CDR2 YYNGEE come from the germline V gene. CDR3 residues: CASDRGTGYGYTF.

V is TRBV10-3 and J is TRBJ2-5; the TCRdb D gene call, TRBD1, has no DNA to confirm it. CDR1 and CDR2 (germline): ENHRY, SYGVKD. The length of the CDR3 is 18 residues. The CDR3 here is CAISGPTGPGPKTETQYF.

CDR3 loop: CASSPQGLAGGLGTQYF. The gene calls are TRBV7-2 and TRBJ2-5; TCRdb's D call of TRBD2 is untestable without DNA. This CDR3 region has 17 residues. Germline CDR1 SGHTA, CDR2 FQGNSA.

This chain connects TRBV7-9 to TRBJ2-3; TCRdb gives TRBD2 as the D gene, but with no DNA this cannot be confirmed. Per the germline V gene, CDR1 is SEHNR and CDR2 is FQNEAQ (reference sequence). The CDR3 has 15 residues. This CDR3 is CASSLWRDNTDTQYF.